This is a list of T cell receptor beta chains from one sample in a study of T cell responses to AZD1222 COVID-19 vaccine. Clones were sequenced by immunoSEQ multiplex PCR, and TCRdb holds only the in-frame ones, with some missing. Among approximately 100,000 clones, 90% to 95% were seen once, and the ten largest hold 45%. Sequenced material: peripheral blood, taken on day 0 of AZD1222 vaccination. The origin of the receptors is an adult in good health. The CDR3 runs from the conserved cysteine through the conserved F or W. A D gene is named only where the DNA matches it firmly. Expanded clones get a size class; other rows say once, few or many, or leave the size out.

TGTGCCAGTACCATAGGCGACAGAAGCAATTCACCCCTCCACTTT	CASTIGDRSNSPLHF	.	.	TRBJ1-6	TRBV19
TGTGCCAGCTCACTCGGCGGGAGCGGGGCGCAGTATTTT	CASSLGGSGAQYF	TRBD2	.	TRBJ2-3	TRBV18
TGTGCCAGCAGTTTAACCAGCAGCTACGAGCAGTACTTC	CASSLTSSYEQYF	.	.	TRBJ2-7	TRBV12-3/TRBV12-4
TGTGCCAGCAGTCGAGGTGGGGCTGGATTGAATGAGCAGTTCTTC	CASSRGGAGLNEQFF	.	.	TRBJ2-1	TRBV27
TGCGCCAGCAAATCTCAGACAGATACGCAGTATTTT	CASKSQTDTQYF	.	.	TRBJ2-3	TRBV10-2
TGTGCCAGCAGCTCCCTCAGTGGAGTAACGCAGTATTTT	CASSSLSGVTQYF	.	.	TRBJ2-3	TRBV5-6
TGTGCCAGCAGTTCCAGGGGTGGCACAGATACGCAGTATTTT	CASSSRGGTDTQYF	.	.	TRBJ2-3	TRBV28
TGTGCCAGCAGCCAAAAACTACAGGGCCAGGGGAGCAATCAGCCCCAGCATTTT	CASSQKLQGQGSNQPQHF	.	.	TRBJ1-5	TRBV3-1/TRBV3-2
TGTGCCAGCTCGCTCTTGGACAGAGCCTACGAGCAGTACTTC	CASSLLDRAYEQYF	.	.	TRBJ2-7	TRBV18
TGTGCCAGCAGCTTATCCGGCCAGGTGAACACTGAAGCTTTCTTT	CASSLSGQVNTEAFF	.	.	TRBJ1-1	TRBV7-9
TGTGCCAGCAGCGCCCCCGGGACTAGCGCTTCCGGGGAGCTGTTTTTT	CASSAPGTSASGELFF	TRBD2	.	TRBJ2-2	TRBV7-9
TGTGCCAGCAGCTCCTCGAACGCAGCCGGTAATTCACCCCTCCACTTT	CASSSSNAAGNSPLHF	.	.	TRBJ1-6	TRBV9
TGTGCCAGCAGCACCTACAGGGGGGGTTTCTACGAGCAGTACTTC	CASSTYRGGFYEQYF	.	.	TRBJ2-7	TRBV6-5
TGTGCCAGCAGTTTATCCGCTGGTTCTACCACAGATACGCAGTATTTT	CASSLSAGSTTDTQYF	.	.	TRBJ2-3	TRBV27
TGTGCCACCAGTGACAGTCTTAGCAATCAGCCCCAGCATTTT	CATSDSLSNQPQHF	.	.	TRBJ1-5	TRBV24-1
TGTGCCAGCAGCTTGGAAGTAGGACACTGGAACTATGGCTACACCTTC	CASSLEVGHWNYGYTF	.	.	TRBJ1-2	TRBV5-4
TGTGCCAGCAGCCAAGGGCTCTGGCAGCCTAGAGGAAAACTGTTTTTT	CASSQGLWQPRGKLFF	.	.	TRBJ1-4	TRBV14
TGTGCCAGCAGCCCGGGGCGTCAGAGCTCCTACGAGCAGTACTTC	CASSPGRQSSYEQYF	.	.	TRBJ2-7	TRBV6-5
TGTGCCAGCAGCTTAGTCTCAGCGAACACCGGGGAGCTGTTTTTT	CASSLVSANTGELFF	.	once	TRBJ2-2	TRBV7-9
TGTGCCAGCAGCGGCAGGGGAAATGAGCAGTTCTTC	CASSGRGNEQFF	.	.	TRBJ2-1	TRBV7-3
TGTGCCAGCAGACGGGGGGTCAGCACTGAAGCTTTCTTT	CASRRGVSTEAFF	.	.	TRBJ1-1	TRBV28
TGTGCCAGCAGTGAGAGGATAGCTGGGGCCAACGTCCTGACTTTC	CASSERIAGANVLTF	.	once	TRBJ2-6	TRBV28
TGTGCCAGCAGCCAAGATCCCCGAGTCGGGACAGGGGGTTTGGATACGCAGTATTTT	CASSQDPRVGTGGLDTQYF	TRBD1	.	TRBJ2-3	TRBV4-2
TGTGCCAGCAGTTACTCACTAGCGGCTTCCTACAATGAGCAGTTCTTC	CASSYSLAASYNEQFF	TRBD2	few	TRBJ2-1	TRBV6-5
TGTGCCAGCAGCGCCGGCCTATTGAACACTGAAGCTTTCTTT	CASSAGLLNTEAFF	.	.	TRBJ1-1	TRBV9
TGCAGCGTTGGAGGAGGGCAGGGGTTCTATGGCTACACCTTC	CSVGGGQGFYGYTF	.	.	TRBJ1-2	TRBV29-1
TGCGCCAGCAGCCAAGTAAGTCAGGGCCATACCAGCTCTGGAAACACCATATATTTT	CASSQVSQGHTSSGNTIYF	.	few	TRBJ1-3	TRBV4-3
TGTGCCAGCAGCGGGACTATTCCCTACGAGCAGTACTTC	CASSGTIPYEQYF	TRBD2	.	TRBJ2-7	TRBV11-3
TGCAGCTTCGTCGCCTCAAATGACAGGCGGTTGAACACTGAAGCTTTCTTT	CSFVASNDRRLNTEAFF	.	.	TRBJ1-1	TRBV29-1
TGTGCCAGCTCCGGGGCTACCTCCTACGAGCAGTACTTC	CASSGATSYEQYF	.	.	TRBJ2-7	TRBV18
TGTGCCACCAGTGCGGCAGAGAACACTGAAGCTTTCTTT	CATSAAENTEAFF	.	.	TRBJ1-1	TRBV24-1
TGTGCCAGTAGTCGGGAGGGGGACTCCTACGAGCAGTACTTC	CASSREGDSYEQYF	TRBD2	.	TRBJ2-7	TRBV19
TGTGCCACCAGTGCCCCGCGGGTGGGAGGAAGTACAGATACGCAGTATTTT	CATSAPRVGGSTDTQYF	.	once	TRBJ2-3	TRBV24-1
TGTGCCAGCACCTCGTCAAGAGGGGTGAGCACAGATACGCAGTATTTT	CASTSSRGVSTDTQYF	.	once	TRBJ2-3	TRBV28
TGTGCCAGCAGGGAGAAGGCCCGGAACGTGAACACTGAAGCTTTCTTT	CASREKARNVNTEAFF	.	.	TRBJ1-1	TRBV9
TGTGCCAGCAGCCTTTCTGGGGCACGGGAGCAGTACTTC	CASSLSGAREQYF	.	.	TRBJ2-7	TRBV7-3
TGTGCCAGCAGCTCTCTACCCCTTGGCTACACCTTC	CASSSLPLGYTF	.	few	TRBJ1-2	TRBV28
TGTGCCAGCAGTGACAGGGCCACTAACTATGGCTACACCTTC	CASSDRATNYGYTF	TRBD1	.	TRBJ1-2	TRBV9
TGCGCCAGCAGCTTCACAGGGCAACAAGAGACCCAGTACTTC	CASSFTGQQETQYF	.	.	TRBJ2-5	TRBV5-1
TGTGCCAGCGCGGGACAGCAACTTCCCTCTGGAAACACCATATATTTT	CASAGQQLPSGNTIYF	TRBD1	.	TRBJ1-3	TRBV18